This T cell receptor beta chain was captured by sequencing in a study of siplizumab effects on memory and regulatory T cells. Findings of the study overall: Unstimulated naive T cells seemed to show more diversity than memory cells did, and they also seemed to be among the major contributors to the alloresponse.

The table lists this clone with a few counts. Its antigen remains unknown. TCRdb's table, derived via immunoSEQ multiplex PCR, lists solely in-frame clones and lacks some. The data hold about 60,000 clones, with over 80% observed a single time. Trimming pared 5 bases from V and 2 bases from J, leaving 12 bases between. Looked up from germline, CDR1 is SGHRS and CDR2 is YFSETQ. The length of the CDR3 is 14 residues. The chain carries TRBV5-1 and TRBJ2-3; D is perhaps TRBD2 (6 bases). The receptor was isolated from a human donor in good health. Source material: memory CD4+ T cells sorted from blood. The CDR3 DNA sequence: TGCGCCAGCAGAGCGGGTTGGGTCACAGATACGCAGTATTTT. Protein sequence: CASRAGWVTDTQYF.